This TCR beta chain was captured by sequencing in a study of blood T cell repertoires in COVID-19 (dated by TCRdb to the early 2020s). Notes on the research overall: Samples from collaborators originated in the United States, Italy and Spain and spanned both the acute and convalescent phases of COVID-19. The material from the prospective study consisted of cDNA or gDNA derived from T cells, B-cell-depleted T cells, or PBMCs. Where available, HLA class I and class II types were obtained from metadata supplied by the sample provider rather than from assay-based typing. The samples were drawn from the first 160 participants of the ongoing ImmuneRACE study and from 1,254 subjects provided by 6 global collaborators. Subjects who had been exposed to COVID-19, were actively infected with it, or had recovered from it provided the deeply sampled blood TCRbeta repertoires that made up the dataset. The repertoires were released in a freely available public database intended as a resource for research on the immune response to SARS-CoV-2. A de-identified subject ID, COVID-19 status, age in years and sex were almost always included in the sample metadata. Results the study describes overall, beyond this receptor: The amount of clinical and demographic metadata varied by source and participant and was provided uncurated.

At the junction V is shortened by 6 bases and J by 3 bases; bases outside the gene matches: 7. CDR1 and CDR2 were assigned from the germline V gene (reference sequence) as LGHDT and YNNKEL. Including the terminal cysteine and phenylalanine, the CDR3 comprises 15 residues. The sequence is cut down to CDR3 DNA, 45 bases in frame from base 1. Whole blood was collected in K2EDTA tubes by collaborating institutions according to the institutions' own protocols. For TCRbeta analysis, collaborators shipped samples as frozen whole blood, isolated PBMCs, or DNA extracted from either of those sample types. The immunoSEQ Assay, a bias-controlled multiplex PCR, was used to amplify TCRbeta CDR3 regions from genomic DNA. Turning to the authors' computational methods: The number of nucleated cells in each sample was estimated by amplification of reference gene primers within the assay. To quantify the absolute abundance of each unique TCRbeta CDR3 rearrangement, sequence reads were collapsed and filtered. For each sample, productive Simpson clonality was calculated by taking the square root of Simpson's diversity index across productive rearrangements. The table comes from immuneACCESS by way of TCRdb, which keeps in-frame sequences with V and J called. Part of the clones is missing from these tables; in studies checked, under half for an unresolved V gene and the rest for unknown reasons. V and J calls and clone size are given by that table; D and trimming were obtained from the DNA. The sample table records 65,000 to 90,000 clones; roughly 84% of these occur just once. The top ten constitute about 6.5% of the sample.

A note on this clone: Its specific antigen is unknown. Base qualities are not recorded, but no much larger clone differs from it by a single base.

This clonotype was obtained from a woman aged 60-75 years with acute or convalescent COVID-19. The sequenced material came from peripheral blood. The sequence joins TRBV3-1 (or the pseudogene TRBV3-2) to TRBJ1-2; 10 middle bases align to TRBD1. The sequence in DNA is TGTGCCAGCAGTAAGGGGACAGGGGCTTACTATGGCTACACCTTC. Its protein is CASSKGTGAYYGYTF.